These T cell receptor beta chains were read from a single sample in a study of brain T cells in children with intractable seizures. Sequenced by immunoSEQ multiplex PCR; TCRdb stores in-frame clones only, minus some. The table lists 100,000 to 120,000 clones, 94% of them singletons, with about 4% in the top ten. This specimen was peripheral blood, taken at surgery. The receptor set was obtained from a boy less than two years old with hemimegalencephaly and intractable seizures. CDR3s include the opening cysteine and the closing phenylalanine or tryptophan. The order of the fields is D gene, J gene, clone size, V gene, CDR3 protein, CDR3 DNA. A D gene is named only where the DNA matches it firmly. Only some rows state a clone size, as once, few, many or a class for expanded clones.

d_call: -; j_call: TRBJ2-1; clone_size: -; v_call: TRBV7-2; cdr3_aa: CASSSSLGNEQFF; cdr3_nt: TGTGCCAGCAGCTCTTCGTTGGGGAATGAGCAGTTCTTC
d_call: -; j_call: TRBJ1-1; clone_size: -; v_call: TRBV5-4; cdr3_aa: CASSLVRGGNTEAFF; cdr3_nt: TGTGCCAGCAGCTTGGTGAGGGGGGGGAACACTGAAGCTTTCTTT
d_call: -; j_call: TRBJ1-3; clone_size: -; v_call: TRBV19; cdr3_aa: CASSPGTSSSGNTIYF; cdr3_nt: TGTGCCAGTAGTCCCGGGACGTCGAGCTCTGGAAACACCATATATTTT
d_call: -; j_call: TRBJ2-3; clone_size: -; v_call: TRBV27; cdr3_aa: CASSLLGYTQYF; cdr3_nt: TGTGCCAGCAGTTTACTAGGATATACGCAGTATTTT
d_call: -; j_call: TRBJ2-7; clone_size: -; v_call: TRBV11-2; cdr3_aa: CASSLEGGGSYEQYF; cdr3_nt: TGTGCCAGCAGCTTAGAGGGGGGCGGTTCCTACGAGCAGTACTTC
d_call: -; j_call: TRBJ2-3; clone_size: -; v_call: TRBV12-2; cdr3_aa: CASRWDRGYPSTDTQYF; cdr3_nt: TGTGCAAGTCGCTGGGACAGGGGGTACCCTAGCACAGATACGCAGTATTTT
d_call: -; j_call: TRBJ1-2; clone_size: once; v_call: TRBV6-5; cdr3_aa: CASSNTGPYGYTF; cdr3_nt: TGTGCCAGCAGCAACACAGGGCCCTATGGCTACACCTTC
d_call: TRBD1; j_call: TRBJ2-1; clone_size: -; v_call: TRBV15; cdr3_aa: CATSRDGTERWYEQFF; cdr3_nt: TGTGCCACCAGCAGAGACGGGACAGAGAGATGGTATGAGCAGTTCTTC
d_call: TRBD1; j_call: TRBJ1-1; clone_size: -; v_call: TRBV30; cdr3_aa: CAWGPGTVNTEAFF; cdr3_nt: TGTGCCTGGGGCCCCGGGACAGTGAACACTGAAGCTTTCTTT
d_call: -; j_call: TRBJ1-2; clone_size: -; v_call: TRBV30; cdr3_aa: CAWRDRAFYYGYTF; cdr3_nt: TGTGCCTGGAGGGACAGAGCTTTCTACTATGGCTACACCTTC
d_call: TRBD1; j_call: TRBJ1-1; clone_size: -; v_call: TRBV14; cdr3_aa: CASSQRRDRGAFF; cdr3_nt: TGTGCCAGCAGCCAAAGGCGGGACAGGGGAGCTTTCTTT
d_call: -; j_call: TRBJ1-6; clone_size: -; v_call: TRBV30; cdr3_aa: CAWTHGGHPNSPLHF; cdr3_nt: TGTGCCTGGACCCACGGGGGACACCCTAATTCACCCCTCCACTTT
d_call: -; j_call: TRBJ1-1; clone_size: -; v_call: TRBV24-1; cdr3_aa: CATSDLTQTMMNTEAFF; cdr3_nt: TGTGCCACCAGTGATTTAACCCAAACCATGATGAACACTGAAGCTTTCTTT
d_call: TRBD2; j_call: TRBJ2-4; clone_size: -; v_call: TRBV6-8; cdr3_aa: CASSYRVTSGELAKNIQYF; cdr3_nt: TGTGCCAGCAGTTACAGAGTTACTAGCGGAGAGCTAGCCAAAAACATTCAGTACTTC
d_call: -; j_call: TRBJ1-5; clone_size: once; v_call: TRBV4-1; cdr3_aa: CASSQDHEGPNQPQHF; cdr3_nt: TGCGCCAGCAGCCAAGATCATGAAGGACCTAATCAGCCCCAGCATTTT
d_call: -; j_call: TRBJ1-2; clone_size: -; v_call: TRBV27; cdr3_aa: CASRATPRDYGYTF; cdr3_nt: TGTGCCAGCAGAGCGACGCCGCGGGACTATGGCTACACCTTC
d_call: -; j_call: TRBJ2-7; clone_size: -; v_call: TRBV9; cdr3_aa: CASSRGDGKDLYEQYF; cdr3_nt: TGTGCCAGCAGCAGAGGGGACGGGAAGGACTTATACGAGCAGTACTTC
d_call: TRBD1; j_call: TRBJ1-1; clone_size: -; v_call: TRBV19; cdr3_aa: CASSILGRGSTEAFF; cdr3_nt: TGTGCCAGTAGTATATTAGGCAGGGGGAGCACTGAAGCTTTCTTT
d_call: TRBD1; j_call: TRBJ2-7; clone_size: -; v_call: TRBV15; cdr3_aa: CATSENDRGRPGYEQYF; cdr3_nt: TGTGCCACCAGCGAAAACGACAGGGGGCGCCCCGGCTACGAGCAGTACTTC
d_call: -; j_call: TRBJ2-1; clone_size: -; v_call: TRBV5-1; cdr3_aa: CASSPFDNEQFF; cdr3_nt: TGCGCCAGCAGCCCGTTCGACAATGAGCAGTTCTTC
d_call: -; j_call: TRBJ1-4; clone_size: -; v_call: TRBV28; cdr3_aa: CASSLTRDTEAKLFF; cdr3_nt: TGTGCCAGCAGTCTGACCCGGGACACCGAGGCCAAACTGTTTTTT
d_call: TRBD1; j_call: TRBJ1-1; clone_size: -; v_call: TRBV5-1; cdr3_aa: CASRFDRDRGNTEAFF; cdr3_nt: TGCGCCAGCAGGTTTGACAGGGACCGAGGTAACACTGAAGCTTTCTTT
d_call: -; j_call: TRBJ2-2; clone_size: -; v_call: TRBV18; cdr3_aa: CASSPRSWKGRTGELFF; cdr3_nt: TGTGCCAGCTCACCACGCTCCTGGAAGGGGAGAACCGGGGAGCTGTTTTTT
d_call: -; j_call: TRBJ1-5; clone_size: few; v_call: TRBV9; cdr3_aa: CASSVGGTGQPQHF; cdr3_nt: TGTGCCAGCAGCGTAGGAGGAACGGGTCAGCCCCAGCATTTT
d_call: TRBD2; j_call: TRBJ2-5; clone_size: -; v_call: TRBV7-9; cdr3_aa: CASSFSGAGPNQETQYF; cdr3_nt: TGTGCCAGCAGCTTCTCCGGAGCGGGGCCGAACCAAGAGACCCAGTACTTC
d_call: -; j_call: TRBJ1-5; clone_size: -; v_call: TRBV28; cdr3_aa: CASSFGQPQHF; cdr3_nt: TGTGCCAGCAGTTTCGGCCAGCCCCAGCATTTT
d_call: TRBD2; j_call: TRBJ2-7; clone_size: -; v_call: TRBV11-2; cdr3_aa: CASSRGTSGFYEQYF; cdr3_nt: TGTGCCAGCAGCCGAGGGACTAGCGGATTCTACGAGCAGTACTTC
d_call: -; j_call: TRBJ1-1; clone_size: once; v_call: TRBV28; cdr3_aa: CASSQTGHSNTEAFF; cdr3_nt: TGTGCCAGCAGTCAGACGGGACACTCGAACACTGAAGCTTTCTTT
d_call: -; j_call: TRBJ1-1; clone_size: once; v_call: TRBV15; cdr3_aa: CATSRVPGEAFF; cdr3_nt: TGTGCCACCAGCAGAGTACCAGGGGAAGCTTTCTTT
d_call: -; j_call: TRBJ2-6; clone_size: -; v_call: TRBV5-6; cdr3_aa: CASRYMTGDASGANVLTF; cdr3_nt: TGTGCCAGCAGATACATGACAGGTGACGCTTCTGGGGCCAACGTCCTGACTTTC
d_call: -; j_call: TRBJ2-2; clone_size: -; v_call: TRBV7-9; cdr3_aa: CASSRSTGELFF; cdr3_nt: TGTGCCAGCAGCCGGTCCACCGGGGAGCTGTTTTTT
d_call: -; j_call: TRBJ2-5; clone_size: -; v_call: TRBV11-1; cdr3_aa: CASSFLSGQETQYF; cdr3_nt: TGTGCCAGCAGCTTTCTATCCGGACAAGAGACCCAGTACTTC
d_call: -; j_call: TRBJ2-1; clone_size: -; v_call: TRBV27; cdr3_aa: CASSLGAPGYNEQFF; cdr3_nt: TGTGCCAGCAGTTTAGGAGCCCCGGGGTACAATGAGCAGTTCTTC
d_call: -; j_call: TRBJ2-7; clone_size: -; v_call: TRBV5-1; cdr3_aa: CASSTNTAPGREQYF; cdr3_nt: TGCGCCAGCAGTACAAATACCGCCCCAGGGCGCGAGCAGTACTTC
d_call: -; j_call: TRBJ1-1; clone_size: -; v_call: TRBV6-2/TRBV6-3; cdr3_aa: CASSYIGRLNTEAFF; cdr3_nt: TGTGCCAGCAGTTACATAGGCAGGCTGAACACTGAAGCTTTCTTT
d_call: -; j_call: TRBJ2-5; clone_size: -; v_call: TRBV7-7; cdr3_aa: CASSLGGQTKQETQYF; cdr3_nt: TGTGCCAGCAGCTTAGGAGGACAGACGAAACAAGAGACCCAGTACTTC
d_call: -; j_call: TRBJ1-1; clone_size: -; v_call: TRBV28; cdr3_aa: CATLPGLITEAFF; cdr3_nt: TGTGCCACCCTGCCAGGTTTGATCACTGAAGCTTTCTTT
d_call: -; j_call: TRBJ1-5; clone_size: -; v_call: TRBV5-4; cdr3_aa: CASSLGEGQPQHF; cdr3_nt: TGTGCCAGCAGCTTGGGGGAAGGTCAGCCCCAGCATTTT
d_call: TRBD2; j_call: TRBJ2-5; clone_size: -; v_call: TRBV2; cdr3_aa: CASRGEVETQYF; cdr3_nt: TGTGCCAGCCGGGGGGAGGTAGAGACCCAGTACTTC
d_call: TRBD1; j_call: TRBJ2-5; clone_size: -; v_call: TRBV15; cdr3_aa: CATSGFLLQGSRETQYF; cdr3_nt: TGTGCCACCAGCGGTTTTCTTCTACAGGGGAGCCGGGAGACCCAGTACTTC
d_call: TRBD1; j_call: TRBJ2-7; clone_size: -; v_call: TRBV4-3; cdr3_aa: CASSQVFGTGGYEQYF; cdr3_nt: TGCGCCAGCAGCCAAGTCTTTGGGACAGGGGGCTACGAGCAGTACTTC
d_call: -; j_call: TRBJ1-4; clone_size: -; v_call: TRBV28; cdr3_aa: CASSDEGREKLFF; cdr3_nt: TGTGCCAGCAGTGATGAGGGCCGGGAAAAACTGTTTTTT
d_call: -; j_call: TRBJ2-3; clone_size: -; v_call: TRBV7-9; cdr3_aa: CASSPRDGLTDTQYF; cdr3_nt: TGTGCCAGCAGCCCGCGGGACGGACTCACAGATACGCAGTATTTT
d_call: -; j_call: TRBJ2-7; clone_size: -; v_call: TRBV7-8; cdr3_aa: CASSLVSSDPYEQYF; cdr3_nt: TGTGCCAGCAGCTTAGTTTCTAGCGACCCCTACGAGCAGTACTTC
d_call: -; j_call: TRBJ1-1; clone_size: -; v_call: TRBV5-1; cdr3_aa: CASSLRQDGRAEAFF; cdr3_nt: TGCGCCAGCAGCTTGCGTCAGGACGGTCGGGCTGAAGCTTTCTTT